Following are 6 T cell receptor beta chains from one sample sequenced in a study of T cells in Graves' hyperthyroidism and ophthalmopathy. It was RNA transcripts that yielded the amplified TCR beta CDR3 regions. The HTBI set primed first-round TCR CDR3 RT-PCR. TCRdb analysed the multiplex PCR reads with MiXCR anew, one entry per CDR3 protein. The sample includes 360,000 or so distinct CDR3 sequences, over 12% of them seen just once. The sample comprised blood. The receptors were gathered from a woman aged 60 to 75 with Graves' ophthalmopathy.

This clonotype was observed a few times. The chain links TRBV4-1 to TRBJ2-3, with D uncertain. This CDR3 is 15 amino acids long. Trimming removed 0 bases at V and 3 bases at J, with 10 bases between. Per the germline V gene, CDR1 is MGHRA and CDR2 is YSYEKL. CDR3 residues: CASSQEGRTTDTQYF. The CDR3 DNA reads TGCGCCAGCAGCCAAGAAGGAAGGACGACAGATACGCAGTATTTT.

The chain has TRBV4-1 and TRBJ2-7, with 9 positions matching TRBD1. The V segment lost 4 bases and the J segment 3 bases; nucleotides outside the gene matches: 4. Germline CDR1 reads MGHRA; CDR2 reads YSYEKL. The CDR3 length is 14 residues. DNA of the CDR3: TGCGCCAGCAGCCCCGGGACAGGGCTCTACGAGCAGTACTTC. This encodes CASSPGTGLYEQYF.

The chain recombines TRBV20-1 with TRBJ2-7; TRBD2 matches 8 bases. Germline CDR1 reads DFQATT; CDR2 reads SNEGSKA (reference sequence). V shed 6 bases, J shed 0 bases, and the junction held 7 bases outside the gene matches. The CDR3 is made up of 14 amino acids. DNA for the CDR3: TGCAGTGCACATATAGCGGGGTCCTCCTACGAGCAGTACTTC. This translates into CSAHIAGSSYEQYF.

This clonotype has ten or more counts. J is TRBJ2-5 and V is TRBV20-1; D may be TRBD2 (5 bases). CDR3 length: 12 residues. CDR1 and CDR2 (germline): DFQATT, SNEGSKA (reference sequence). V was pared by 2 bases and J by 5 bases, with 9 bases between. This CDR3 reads CSARSGVETQYF. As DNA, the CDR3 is TGCAGTGCTAGATCCGGGGTTGAGACCCAGTACTTC.

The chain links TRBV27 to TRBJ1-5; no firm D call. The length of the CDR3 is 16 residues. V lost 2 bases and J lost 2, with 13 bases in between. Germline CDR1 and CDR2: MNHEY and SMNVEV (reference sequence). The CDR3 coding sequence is TGTGCCAGCAGTTTAAAGGCAACAGCAGGCAATCAGCCCCAGCATTTT. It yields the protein CASSLKATAGNQPQHF.

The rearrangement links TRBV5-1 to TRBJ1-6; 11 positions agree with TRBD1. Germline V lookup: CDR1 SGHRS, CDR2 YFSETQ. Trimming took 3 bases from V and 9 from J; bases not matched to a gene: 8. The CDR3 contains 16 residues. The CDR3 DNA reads TGCGCCAGCAGCTCCGGAGGACAGGGGGCGAGTTCACCCCTCCACTTT. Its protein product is CASSSGGQGASSPLHF.